These T cell receptor beta chains were read from a single sample in a study of T cells in Graves' hyperthyroidism and ophthalmopathy. TCRdb independently ran MiXCR on the multiplex PCR reads; one entry per CDR3 protein. The repertoire consists of under 750,000 distinct CDR3 sequences, with 15% to 20% occurring once and the leading ten covering 16%. The sequenced material came from blood. These receptors all stem from a woman in her 50s with Graves' hyperthyroidism that later progressed to Graves' ophthalmopathy. The CDR3 runs from the conserved cysteine through the conserved F or W. The D gene is left open where the match is weak. A clone size is listed for some rows: how often the clone was seen (once, few, many), or a class if it is expanded.

clone_size	v_call	d_call	j_call	cdr3_aa	cdr3_nt
many	TRBV6-1	TRBD1	TRBJ1-1	CASSLTGEPLTEAFF	TGTGCCAGCAGTCTTACAGGGGAGCCCCTCACTGAAGCTTTCTTT
few	TRBV6-2/TRBV6-3	.	TRBJ2-2	CASTIDRLSTGELFF	TGTGCCAGCACCATTGACAGGTTGTCCACCGGGGAGCTGTTTTTT
many	TRBV20-1	.	TRBJ2-7	CSARDPDNPYEQYF	TGCAGTGCTAGAGATCCCGACAACCCCTACGAGCAGTACTTC
few	TRBV5-5	.	TRBJ1-2	CASSLSGGLYYGYTF	TGTGCCAGCAGCTTGTCGGGGGGACTGTACTATGGCTACACCTTC
many	TRBV18	.	TRBJ1-5	CASSVDQGIQPQHF	TGTGCCAGCTCAGTCGATCAGGGGATTCAGCCCCAGCATTTT
many	TRBV11-2	.	TRBJ1-1	CASARNTEAFF	TGTGCCAGCGCCAGGAACACTGAAGCTTTCTTT
.	TRBV7-9	.	TRBJ1-3	CASSLVSGTGNTIYF	TGTGCCAGCAGCTTGGTATCGGGGACTGGAAACACCATATATTTT
.	TRBV12-3/TRBV12-4	.	TRBJ2-7	CASRPSSSYEQYF	TGTGCCAGCAGACCCTCCTCGTCTTACGAGCAGTACTTC
many	TRBV18	TRBD2	TRBJ2-1	CASSPKAGGNNEQFF	TGTGCCAGCTCACCAAAGGCGGGGGGGAACAATGAGCAGTTCTTC
.	TRBV12-3/TRBV12-4	TRBD1	TRBJ1-6	CASSLEWDRGTNSPLHF	TGTGCCAGCAGTTTAGAGTGGGACAGGGGGACCAATTCACCCCTCCACTTT
few	TRBV20-1	.	TRBJ2-2	CSAQQQYTGELFF	TGCAGTGCTCAGCAGCAGTACACCGGGGAGCTGTTTTTT
few	TRBV6-1	.	TRBJ2-2	CASSRSSGELFF	TGTGCCAGCAGTCGCTCTAGTGGGGAGCTGTTTTTT
.	TRBV5-1	.	TRBJ1-2	CASSLAGVSGYTF	TGCGCCAGCAGCCTGGCAGGGGTGTCCGGCTACACCTTC
.	TRBV4-1	.	TRBJ1-1	CASSQDTGYTEAFF	TGCGCCAGCAGCCAAGACACGGGTTACACTGAAGCTTTCTTT
many	TRBV7-8	TRBD1	TRBJ1-1	CASSLGPGQGNTEAFF	TGTGCCAGCAGCTTAGGGCCGGGACAGGGGAACACTGAAGCTTTCTTT
.	TRBV13	TRBD2	TRBJ2-3	CASSLPGLAGSTDTQYF	TGTGCCAGCAGCCTCCCCGGACTAGCGGGGAGCACAGATACGCAGTATTTT
.	TRBV5-5	.	TRBJ1-4	CASSLVRGSNEKLFF	TGTGCCAGCAGCTTGGTGAGGGGCTCTAATGAAAAACTGTTTTTT
.	TRBV10-3	.	TRBJ1-5	CAISVERLQPQHF	TGTGCCATCAGTGTTGAACGTCTTCAGCCCCAGCATTTT
few	TRBV3-1	.	TRBJ2-7	CASSQVQGHEQYF	TGTGCCAGCAGCCAAGTTCAGGGCCACGAGCAGTACTTC
.	TRBV5-1	.	TRBJ2-5	CASSPVAGTQETQYF	TGCGCCAGCAGTCCGGTGGCAGGGACTCAAGAGACCCAGTACTTC
many	TRBV5-1	.	TRBJ1-2	CASSLAPDTPGDYGYTF	TGCGCCAGCAGCTTGGCTCCGGACACGCCTGGGGACTATGGCTACACCTTC
few	TRBV7-9	TRBD1	TRBJ1-4	CASSLPRDRAEEKLFF	TGTGCCAGCAGCCTGCCCCGGGACAGGGCGGAAGAAAAACTGTTTTTT
many	TRBV18	.	TRBJ1-5	CASSPTGYNQPQHF	TGTGCCAGCTCACCGACCGGATACAATCAGCCCCAGCATTTT
few	TRBV19	TRBD1	TRBJ1-2	CASSTPKGQPTGGYTF	TGTGCCAGTAGTACTCCCAAGGGACAGCCTACCGGTGGCTACACCTTC
many	TRBV6-1	.	TRBJ1-1	CASSFIVSIHNAEAFF	TGTGCCAGCAGTTTTATCGTTTCCATACACAACGCTGAAGCTTTCTTT
.	TRBV9	TRBD1	TRBJ1-6	CASSDQGQGYNSPLHF	TGTGCCAGCAGCGATCAGGGACAGGGCTATAATTCACCCCTCCACTTT
many	TRBV7-3	TRBD2	TRBJ2-3	CASSLIAGAGGTQYF	TGTGCCAGCAGCTTAATAGCGGGGGCCGGGGGTACGCAGTATTTT
many	TRBV12-3/TRBV12-4	.	TRBJ2-3	CASTPLEGSDTQYF	TGTGCCAGCACCCCACTAGAGGGTTCGGATACGCAGTATTTT
once	TRBV5-1	.	TRBJ2-2	CASSLEPRTGELFF	TGCGCCAGCAGCTTGGAACCGCGAACCGGGGAGCTGTTTTTT
many	TRBV20-1	.	TRBJ1-2	CSAADRNYGYTF	TGCAGTGCTGCAGACAGAAACTATGGCTACACCTTC
few	TRBV12-3/TRBV12-4	TRBD1	TRBJ1-1	CASSSTEWDRGLNTEAFF	TGTGCCAGCAGTAGCACCGAGTGGGACAGGGGCTTGAACACTGAAGCTTTCTTT
many	TRBV6-1	.	TRBJ1-5	CASSDWLRGNQPQHF	TGTGCCAGCAGTGATTGGCTGCGTGGCAATCAGCCCCAGCATTTT
.	TRBV11-2	.	TRBJ2-4	CASSSDLALGTKNIQYF	TGTGCCAGCAGCTCAGATCTAGCGCTGGGGACCAAAAACATTCAGTACTTC
.	TRBV7-9	.	TRBJ1-3	CASSLFVGSPGNTIYF	TGTGCCAGCAGCTTATTCGTCGGATCACCTGGAAACACCATATATTTT
many	TRBV27	TRBD1	TRBJ1-1	CASSKRQGVFEAFF	TGTGCCAGCTCAAAAAGACAGGGGGTATTTGAAGCTTTCTTT
few	TRBV20-1	.	TRBJ2-7	CSASWQGSSYEQYF	TGCAGTGCTAGCTGGCAGGGAAGCTCCTACGAGCAGTACTTC
once	TRBV4-1	.	TRBJ2-3	CASSQGGGLADTQYF	TGCGCCAGCAGCCAAGGGGGGGGGCTCGCAGATACGCAGTATTTT
once	TRBV15	.	TRBJ1-5	CATSRDRPGLNQPQHF	TGTGCCACCAGCAGAGATCGGCCAGGCTTGAATCAGCCCCAGCATTTT
few	TRBV7-9	.	TRBJ2-3	CASSRQVKTDTQYF	TGTGCCAGCAGCCGACAAGTAAAGACAGATACGCAGTATTTT
many	TRBV5-8	.	TRBJ2-1	CASSLGYSYNEQFF	TGTGCCAGCAGCTTGGGCTATTCCTACAATGAGCAGTTCTTC
many	TRBV7-3	.	TRBJ1-6	CASSFLGSPLHF	TGTGCCAGCAGCTTTCTAGGTTCACCCCTCCACTTT
.	TRBV7-6	TRBD1	TRBJ1-2	CASRSRDSYGYTF	TGTGCCAGCAGATCTCGGGACAGCTATGGCTACACCTTC
once	TRBV20-1	.	TRBJ1-4	CSAADILRGRLDEKLFF	TGCAGTGCTGCTGATATCCTTCGTGGACGACTGGATGAAAAACTGTTTTTT
.	TRBV5-8	.	TRBJ2-1	CASSLIGYNEQFF	TGTGCCAGCAGCTTGATCGGGTACAATGAGCAGTTCTTC
many	TRBV6-1	TRBD1	TRBJ2-5	CASSENRYGDRGETQYF	TGTGCCAGCAGTGAAAACCGTTATGGGGACAGGGGCGAGACCCAGTACTTC
few	TRBV30	TRBD2	TRBJ2-5	CAWSGSSGVQETQYF	TGTGCCTGGAGTGGATCAAGCGGGGTACAAGAGACCCAGTACTTC
.	TRBV3-1	TRBD1	TRBJ1-5	CASSQDRGANQPQHF	TGTGCCAGCAGCCAAGACAGGGGGGCCAATCAGCCCCAGCATTTT
many	TRBV12-3/TRBV12-4	TRBD1	TRBJ1-2	CASSTQGNYGYTF	TGTGCCAGCAGTACACAGGGGAACTATGGCTACACCTTC
few	TRBV29-1	.	TRBJ1-5	CSVEEANQPQHF	TGCAGCGTTGAAGAAGCTAATCAGCCCCAGCATTTT
many	TRBV7-9	.	TRBJ1-2	CASSPTSLYGYTF	TGTGCCAGCAGCCCCACAAGCTTATATGGCTACACCTTC
few	TRBV3-1	.	TRBJ1-4	CASSQAIGAGANEKLFF	TGTGCCAGCAGCCAAGCCATTGGGGCGGGGGCAAATGAAAAACTGTTTTTT
many	TRBV30	.	TRBJ1-4	CAWSTLRATNEKLFF	TGTGCCTGGAGCACTCTCCGGGCAACTAATGAAAAACTGTTTTTT
few	TRBV24-1	.	TRBJ2-1	CATSDSRRVDEQFF	TGTGCCACCAGTGATAGTAGACGGGTTGACGAGCAGTTCTTC
few	TRBV3-1	.	TRBJ2-3	CASSPILRIGTDTQYF	TGTGCCAGCAGCCCGATACTAAGGATAGGGACAGATACGCAGTATTTT
.	TRBV15	.	TRBJ2-1	CATSSIGTQKRDEQFF	TGTGCCACCAGCAGTATTGGGACACAAAAGAGGGATGAGCAGTTCTTC
few	TRBV5-1	TRBD2	TRBJ2-5	CASSLALAGRAQETQYF	TGCGCCAGCAGCTTGGCCTTGGCCGGGAGGGCCCAAGAGACCCAGTACTTC
many	TRBV27	.	TRBJ2-1	CASNLGLASYNEQFF	TGTGCCAGCAACCTAGGCCTAGCGTCCTACAATGAGCAGTTCTTC
many	TRBV30	.	TRBJ1-6	CAWSVRVALHF	TGTGCCTGGAGTGTACGGGTGGCCCTCCACTTT
.	TRBV6-2/TRBV6-3	TRBD1	TRBJ2-7	CASRSGQSYEQYF	TGTGCCAGCAGGTCGGGACAGTCCTACGAGCAGTACTTC
many	TRBV6-1	TRBD1	TRBJ1-1	CASTRDSNTEAFF	TGTGCCAGCACCAGGGACAGCAACACTGAAGCTTTCTTT